This paragraph covers one TCR beta chain sequence. Some clones are missing from TCRdb's copy, which holds only in-frame ones; the method was immunoSEQ multiplex PCR. The sample consists of about 70,000 clones, about four fifths of them appearing once. This entry comes from a study of blood T cell repertoires in COVID-19. The CDR3 consists of 15 residues. V was clipped by 3 bases and J by 5 bases; unmatched bases: 7. Per the germline V gene, CDR1 is SGHTA and CDR2 is FQGNSA. The sample taken for sequencing was peripheral blood. This receptor was obtained from a man aged 65 to 79 who had recovered from COVID-19. The rearrangement links TRBV7-2 to TRBJ2-5, with 9 bases matching TRBD1. The CDR3 loop is CASSFQQGALETQYF. DNA for the CDR3: TGTGCCAGCAGCTTCCAACAGGGGGCGTTGGAGACCCAGTACTTC. Full variable domain (remainder filled in from reference TRBV7-2 and TRBJ2-5): GAGVSQSPSNKVTEKGKDVELRCDPISGHTALYWYRQSLGQGLEFLIYFQGNSAPDKSGLPSDRFSAERTGGSVSTLTIQRTQQEDSAVYLCASSFQQGALETQYFGPGTRLLVL.